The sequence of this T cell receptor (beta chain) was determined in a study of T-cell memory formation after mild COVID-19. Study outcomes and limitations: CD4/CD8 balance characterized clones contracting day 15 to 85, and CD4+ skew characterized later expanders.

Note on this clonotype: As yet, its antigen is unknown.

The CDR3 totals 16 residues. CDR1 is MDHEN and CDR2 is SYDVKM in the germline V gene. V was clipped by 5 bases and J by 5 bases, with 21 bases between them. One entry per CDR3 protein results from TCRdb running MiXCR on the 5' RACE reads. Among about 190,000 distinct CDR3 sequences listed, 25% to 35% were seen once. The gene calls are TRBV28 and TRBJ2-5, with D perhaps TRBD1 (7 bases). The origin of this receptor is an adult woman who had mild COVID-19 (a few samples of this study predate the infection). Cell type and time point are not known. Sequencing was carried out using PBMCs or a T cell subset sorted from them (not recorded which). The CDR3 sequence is CASSTSTGVGGETQYF. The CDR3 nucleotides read TGTGCCAGCAGTACGTCCACAGGGGTAGGGGGGGAGACCCAGTACTTC.